The text below deals with one T cell receptor beta chain. The antigen remains undetermined. A 5'RACE reaction primed in the constant segment made cDNA libraries of TCR alpha and TCR beta, and these carried sample barcodes and UMIs. TCRdb re-analysed the 5' RACE reads in MiXCR, keeping a single row per CDR3 protein. Of roughly 400,000 distinct CDR3 sequences listed, approximately 15% were seen once; the top ten hold about 22%. This sample is part of a study of T-cell memory formation after mild COVID-19. Findings of the study overall: Clonal second-wave expansions that peaked on day 37 had unconfirmed SARS-CoV-2 specificity.

Germline V gene data show CDR1 as DFQATT and CDR2 as SNEGSKA (reference sequence). The junction had 6 bases not matched to a gene; V was cut back by 4 bases and J by 7 bases. This CDR3 spans 12 amino acids. The sample consisted of PBMCs or a T cell subset sorted from them (not recorded which). This clonotype originated in a man between 18 and 35 years old who had mild COVID-19 (a few samples of this study predate the infection). Cell type and time point are not known. The chain employs TRBV20-1 and TRBJ1-2; 7 nucleotides line up with TRBD1. The chain's CDR3 is CSANSGGFGYTF. CDR3 nucleotides: TGCAGTGCTAATTCAGGGGGTTTTGGCTACACCTTC.